What follows are 9 T cell receptor beta chains derived from one specimen sequenced in a study of response to subunit inactivated influenza vaccine. TCRdb analysed the RT-PCR reads with MiXCR anew, one entry per CDR3 protein. The table includes roughly 700,000 distinct CDR3 sequences, approximately 13% detected once. Sequencing used PBMCs from blood, obtained 14 days before vaccination. All receptors come from a man aged 45-65 years who received an inactivated influenza vaccine.

The chain combines TRBV14 with TRBJ2-1; 7 nucleotides line up with TRBD2. The CDR3 sequence is 17 residues long. CDR1 and CDR2 (germline): SGHDN, FVKESK. V shed 3 bases, J shed 3 bases, and the junction held 11 bases outside the gene matches. The CDR3, as DNA: TGTGCCAGCAGCCACGGAGGCGGGAGCCGCTTCTACAATGAGCAGTTCTTC. Its protein product is CASSHGGGSRFYNEQFF.

This clonotype occurred many times. This sequence joins TRBV12-3 or TRBV12-4 and TRBJ2-7; D remains unclear. The CDR3 loop spans 14 amino acids. V shed 1 base and J shed 5 bases, with 12 bases lying between them. The chain's CDR3 is CASSLGHQTDEQYF. The CDR3 bases are TGTGCCAGCAGTTTAGGCCACCAAACGGACGAGCAGTACTTC.

The V call is TRBV7-2, the J call TRBJ2-3; no definite D call. This CDR3 is 13 amino acids long. CDR1 is SGHTA, CDR2 FQGNSA, per germline. Trimming took 10 bases from V and 1 from J, leaving 12 bases between them. The CDR3 loop reads CATQVFRTDTQYF. The CDR3 DNA sequence: TGTGCCACCCAGGTTTTCCGCACAGATACGCAGTATTTT.

This chain joins TRBV7-9 and TRBJ2-3; D is perhaps TRBD1 (6 bases). The germline CDR1 and CDR2 sequences are SEHNR and FQNEAQ (reference sequence). The CDR3 is made up of 16 amino acids. With 2 bases removed from V and 2 bases from J, the gap between germline ends came to 14 bases. Here the CDR3 reads CASSLSTRQATDTQYF. The DNA for the CDR3 is TGTGCCAGCAGCTTAAGTACCAGACAGGCCACAGATACGCAGTATTTT.

This clonotype came up many times. The gene calls are TRBV10-3 and TRBJ2-2; 14 bases line up with TRBD2. The V segment lost 10 bases and the J segment 2 bases; nucleotides outside the gene matches: 12. Germline V CDR1 and CDR2: ENHRY, SYGVKD. This CDR3 contains 18 residues. The DNA for the CDR3 is TGTGCCACGAAAGATCCGGGACTAGCGGGAGCAAACACCGGGGAGCTGTTTTTT. Protein: CATKDPGLAGANTGELFF.

This CDR3 is CSAGLAGGNLYNEQFF. As DNA, the CDR3 is TGCAGTGCGGGACTAGCGGGGGGAAACCTCTACAATGAGCAGTTCTTC. The V gene is TRBV20-1, the J gene TRBJ2-1; 15 bases fit TRBD2. The CDR3 runs 16 residues. Trimming cost V 6 bases and J 3 bases; bases outside gene matches: 6. Germline CDR1 DFQATT, CDR2 SNEGSKA (reference sequence).

This clonotype occurred a few times. The chain carries TRBV12-5 and TRBJ1-2; unclear D gene. The germline gives CDR1 LGHNT, CDR2 FRNRAP. The CDR3 is made up of 19 amino acids. Trimming removed 0 bases from V and 1 base from J, with 21 bases in between. DNA of the CDR3: TGTGCTAGTGGTTTGGTACTCGGGAGGGATCTTACAGTTAACTATGGCTACACCTTC. Translating it yields CASGLVLGRDLTVNYGYTF.

The chain uses TRBV10-2 and TRBJ2-7, with 9 bases aligning to TRBD1. J was trimmed by 5 bases and V by 6 bases; bases with no gene match: 14. Germline V gene sequence: CDR1 WSHSY, CDR2 SAAADI. The CDR3 has 16 amino acids. The CDR3: CASSATGGAGRNEQYF. CDR3 bases: TGCGCCAGCAGCGCAACAGGGGGCGCAGGGAGGAACGAGCAGTACTTC.

This clonotype has a handful of counts. V and J are TRBV5-6 and TRBJ1-1, with 11 positions matching TRBD1. V lost 3 bases and J lost 10; bases outside the gene matches: 5. Germline-derived CDR1 and CDR2 are SGHDT and YYEEEE. This CDR3 is built from 13 residues. CDR3 sequence (DNA): TGTGCCAGCAGCTCCTGGACAGGGGGCCGAGCTTTCTTT. It is translated as CASSSWTGGRAFF.